The present T cell receptor beta chain was sequenced within a study of blood T cell repertoires in COVID-19. The table came from immunoSEQ multiplex PCR; TCRdb's copy has only in-frame clones and leaves some out. The profile shows approximately 90,000 clones, approximately 80% of them singletons. Germline V lookup: CDR1 SGHRS, CDR2 YFSETQ. The CDR3 length is 14 residues. V was pared by 2 bases and J by 1 base, with 1 base of the junction left unmatched. Sequenced sample: peripheral blood. This clonotype originated in a man in his fifties or sixties with acute or convalescent COVID-19. The chain is built from TRBV5-1 and TRBJ2-5; TRBD1 agrees at 8 bases. In DNA, the CDR3 is TGCGCCAGCAGCTTCGGACAGGGCCAAGAGACCCAGTACTTC. Protein product: CASSFGQGQETQYF.